A selection of T cell receptor beta chains follows, all from one sample in a study of blood T cell repertoires in COVID-19. Profiling relied on immunoSEQ multiplex PCR, and the TCRdb table lists in-frame clones only, not all of them. The table has just under 350,000 clones, about 90% seen once. What was sequenced was peripheral blood. The receptor set was obtained from a woman between 50 and 59 years old with COVID-19, enrolled during active disease. The CDR3 runs from the conserved cysteine through the conserved F or W. Each record gives: V gene, J gene, clone size, D gene, CDR3 DNA, CDR3 protein. D genes are given only for firm matches. The size entry is marked missing in some rows and otherwise reads once, few, many or a size class.

V: TRBV29-1; J: TRBJ2-7; size: -; D: -; DNA: TGCAGCGTCGATACAGGGAAACAAAACGAGCAGTACTTC; CDR3: CSVDTGKQNEQYF
V: TRBV19; J: TRBJ2-7; size: -; D: -; DNA: TGTGCCAGTAGTATTTCGGCGGAAGCCTACGAGCAGTACTTC; CDR3: CASSISAEAYEQYF
V: TRBV7-7; J: TRBJ2-7; size: -; D: -; DNA: TGTGCCAGCAGCACGGACCGGACGGGGGAGCAGTACTTC; CDR3: CASSTDRTGEQYF
V: TRBV7-8; J: TRBJ2-1; size: -; D: -; DNA: TGTGCCAGCAAGAGCTGGACAATCCAGAACGATGAGCAGTTCTTC; CDR3: CASKSWTIQNDEQFF
V: TRBV11-3; J: TRBJ2-3; size: -; D: TRBD1; DNA: TGTGCCAGCAGCCGTTGGGGACAGGGGCAGGCAGATACGCAGTATTTT; CDR3: CASSRWGQGQADTQYF
V: TRBV7-9; J: TRBJ1-1; size: -; D: -; DNA: TGTGCCAGCAGCTTATCAACTTCTCGGGCGGGAGGGACTGAAGCTTTCTTT; CDR3: CASSLSTSRAGGTEAFF
V: TRBV19; J: TRBJ2-2; size: -; D: TRBD1; DNA: TGTGCCAGTAGTATAGGAAACAGGGGGGCCAGACCGAACACCGGGGAGCTGTTTTTT; CDR3: CASSIGNRGARPNTGELFF
V: TRBV30; J: TRBJ2-7; size: -; D: -; DNA: TGTGCCTGGAATAATGAGTACGAGCAGTACTTC; CDR3: CAWNNEYEQYF
V: TRBV19; J: TRBJ2-3; size: -; D: TRBD2; DNA: TGTGCCAGTAGTCTCCGACTAGCGGGATATGAAGATACGCAGTATTTT; CDR3: CASSLRLAGYEDTQYF
V: TRBV12-3/TRBV12-4; J: TRBJ2-1; size: -; D: -; DNA: TGTGCCAGCTGGGTTTCAGGAAATGAGCAGTTCTTC; CDR3: CASWVSGNEQFF
V: TRBV7-2; J: TRBJ1-4; size: -; D: TRBD1; DNA: TGTGCCAGCAGCCTCGACAGGGTGTTAGGAAAACTGTTTTTT; CDR3: CASSLDRVLGKLFF
V: TRBV6-5; J: TRBJ1-5; size: -; D: TRBD1; DNA: TGTGCCAGCAGCCGGGACAGCTCAAGCAATCAGCCCCAGCATTTT; CDR3: CASSRDSSSNQPQHF
V: TRBV5-6; J: TRBJ2-2; size: once; D: -; DNA: TGTGCCAGCAGCTTGGACAGGGTTGCCGGGGAGCTGTTTTTT; CDR3: CASSLDRVAGELFF
V: TRBV12-3/TRBV12-4; J: TRBJ1-1; size: -; D: -; DNA: TGTGCCAGCAGCTTGGCCGCGAACACTGAAGCTTTCTTT; CDR3: CASSLAANTEAFF
V: TRBV9; J: TRBJ2-5; size: -; D: TRBD1; DNA: TGTGCCAGCAGCGTCGGGACAGGGGGCGGAGAGGCCCAGTACTTC; CDR3: CASSVGTGGGEAQYF